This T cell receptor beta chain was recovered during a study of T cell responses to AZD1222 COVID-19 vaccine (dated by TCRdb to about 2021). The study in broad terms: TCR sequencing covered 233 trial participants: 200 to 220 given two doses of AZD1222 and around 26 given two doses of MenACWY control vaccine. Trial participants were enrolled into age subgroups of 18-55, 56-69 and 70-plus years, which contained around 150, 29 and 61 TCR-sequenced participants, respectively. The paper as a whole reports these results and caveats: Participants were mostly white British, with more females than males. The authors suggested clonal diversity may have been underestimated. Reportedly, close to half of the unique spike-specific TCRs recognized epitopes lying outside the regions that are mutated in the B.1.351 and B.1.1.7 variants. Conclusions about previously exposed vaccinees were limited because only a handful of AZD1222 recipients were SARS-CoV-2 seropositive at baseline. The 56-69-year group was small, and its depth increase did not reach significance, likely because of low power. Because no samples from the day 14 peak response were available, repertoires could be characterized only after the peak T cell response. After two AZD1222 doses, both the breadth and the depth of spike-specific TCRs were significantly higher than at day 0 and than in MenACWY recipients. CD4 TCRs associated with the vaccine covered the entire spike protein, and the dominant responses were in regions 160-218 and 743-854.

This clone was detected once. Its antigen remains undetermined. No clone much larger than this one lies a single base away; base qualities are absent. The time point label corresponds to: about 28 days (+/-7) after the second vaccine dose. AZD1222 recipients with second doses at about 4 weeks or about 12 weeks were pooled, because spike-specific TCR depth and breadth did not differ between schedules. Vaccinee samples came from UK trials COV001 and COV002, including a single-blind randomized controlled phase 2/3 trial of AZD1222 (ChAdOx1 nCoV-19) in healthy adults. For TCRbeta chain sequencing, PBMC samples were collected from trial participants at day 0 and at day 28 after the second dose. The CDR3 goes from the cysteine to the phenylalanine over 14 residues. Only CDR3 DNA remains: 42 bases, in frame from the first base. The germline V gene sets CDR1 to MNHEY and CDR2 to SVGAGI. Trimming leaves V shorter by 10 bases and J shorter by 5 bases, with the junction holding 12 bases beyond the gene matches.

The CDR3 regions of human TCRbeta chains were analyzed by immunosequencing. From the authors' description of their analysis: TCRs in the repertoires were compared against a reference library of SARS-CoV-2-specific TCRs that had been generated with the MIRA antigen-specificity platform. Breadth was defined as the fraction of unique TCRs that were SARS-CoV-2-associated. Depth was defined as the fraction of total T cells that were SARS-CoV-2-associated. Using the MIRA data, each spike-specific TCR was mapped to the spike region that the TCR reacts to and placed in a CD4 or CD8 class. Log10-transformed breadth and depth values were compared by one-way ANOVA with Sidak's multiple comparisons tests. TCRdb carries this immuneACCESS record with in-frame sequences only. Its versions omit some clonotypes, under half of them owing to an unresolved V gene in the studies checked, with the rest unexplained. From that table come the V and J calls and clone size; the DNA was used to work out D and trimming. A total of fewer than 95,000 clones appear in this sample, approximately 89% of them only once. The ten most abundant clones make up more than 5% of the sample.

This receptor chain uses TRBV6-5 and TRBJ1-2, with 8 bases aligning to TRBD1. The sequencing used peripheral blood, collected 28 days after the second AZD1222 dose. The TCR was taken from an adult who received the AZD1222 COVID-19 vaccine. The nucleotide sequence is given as TGTGCCACCTTAATGGACAGGGCTAGATATGGCTACACCTTC. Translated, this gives CATLMDRARYGYTF.